One sample yielded the 26 T cell receptor beta chains listed below, sequenced in a study of siplizumab effects on memory and regulatory T cells. Repertoires were generated with immunoSEQ multiplex PCR, while TCRdb's copy carries only in-frame clones and drops some. The sample has around 100,000 clones, 75% to 95% seen once. Sample: CD4+ T cells sorted from blood. The receptors come from a human donor in good health. Some clones in this sample may be carry-over from other donors' samples.

In this sample, this clone turned up once. The CDR3 nucleotides read TGTGCCAGCAGTGAAGCGACAGGGTATAACTATGGCTACACCTTC. Its protein product is CASSEATGYNYGYTF. The chain couples TRBV2 to TRBJ1-2; TRBD1 matches 7 bases. Germline V CDR1 and CDR2: SNHLY, FYNNEI. CDR3 size: 15 residues. V trimming: 0 bases; J trimming: 1 base; junction bases outside the gene matches: 2.

Here the CDR3 DNA reads TGTGCCAGCAGTCGTACATCAGGGTATGAGCAGTTCTTC. It encodes CASSRTSGYEQFF. The chain couples TRBV28 to TRBJ2-1, with a weak D call TRBD1 (5 bases). This CDR3 is 13 amino acids long. V lost 5 bases, J lost 8 bases, and 13 bases lay in between. CDR1 MDHEN and CDR2 SYDVKM come from the germline V gene.

The chain uses TRBV28 and TRBJ2-1, with 8 bases identical to TRBD2. The junction had 17 bases not matched to a gene; V was cut back by 10 bases and J by 9 bases. Germline values: CDR1 MDHEN, CDR2 SYDVKM. This CDR3 is built from 15 residues. This CDR3 is CATGDPSGGLSEQFF. CDR3 sequence (DNA): TGTGCCACCGGGGACCCGAGCGGGGGCCTGAGTGAGCAGTTCTTC.

This chain's CDR3 is CASSKVGSPYTSTDTQYF. CDR3 in DNA: TGTGCCAGCAGCAAAGTCGGCAGCCCGTACACTAGCACAGATACGCAGTATTTT. This chain connects TRBV21-1 to TRBJ2-3. TRBV21-1 corresponds to a pseudogene. This CDR3 spans 18 amino acids.

This sequence joins TRBV28 and TRBJ2-3; D unresolved. CDR1 MDHEN and CDR2 SYDVKM come from the germline V gene. Trimming cost V 4 bases and J 6 bases, with 23 bases left between them. The CDR3 consists of 17 residues. The CDR3, as DNA: TGTGCCAGCAGTTCCCCAGTAGAGGTAGCCGGAAGGGATACGCAGTATTTT. The encoded protein is CASSSPVEVAGRDTQYF.

This chain joins TRBV6-5 and TRBJ1-2; weak D call: TRBD1 (6 bases). CDR1 is MNHEY and CDR2 is SVGAGI in the germline V gene. This CDR3 is 15 amino acids long. V lost 7 bases, J lost 4 bases, and 19 bases lay in between. In DNA form, the CDR3 reads TGTGCCAGCAACCGCGGCGAAGGGGGGTTCTATGGCTACACCTTC. Translation: CASNRGEGGFYGYTF.

The rearrangement uses TRBV5-1 and TRBJ1-1; TRBD1 aligns across 8 bases. Germline-derived CDR1 and CDR2 are SGHRS and YFSETQ. The CDR3 runs 15 residues. With V trimmed by 4 bases and J by 0 bases, 5 bases remained unmatched. CDR3 in DNA: TGCGCCAGCAGCCCCAGGGGGCACATGAACACTGAAGCTTTCTTT. It is translated as CASSPRGHMNTEAFF.

The chain employs TRBV7-9 and TRBJ1-1; possibly TRBD1 for D (5 bases). With 0 bases removed from V and 1 base from J, the gap between germline ends came to 6 bases. CDR3 length: 14 residues. Germline assignment: CDR1 SEHNR and CDR2 FQNEAQ (reference sequence). CDR3 loop: CASSLATANTEAFF. The CDR3 DNA reads as TGTGCCAGCAGCTTAGCGACAGCGAACACTGAAGCTTTCTTT.

The chain recombines TRBV7-9 with TRBJ2-7, with D possibly matching TRBD2 (6 bases). The CDR3 is 16 residues long. V lost 5 bases and J lost 3, with 20 bases in between. CDR1 SEHNR and CDR2 FQNEAQ come from the germline V gene (reference sequence). CDR3 sequence: CASSPTTWGGVYEQYF. The CDR3 coding sequence is TGTGCCAGCAGCCCGACGACGTGGGGAGGAGTCTACGAGCAGTACTTC.

V gene TRBV7-2 combines with J gene TRBJ2-5, with 8 nucleotides matching TRBD1. Germline CDR1 SGHTA, CDR2 FQGNSA. V lost 5 bases, J lost 4 bases, and 9 bases stayed unmatched. CDR3 length: 15 amino acids. The CDR3: CASSSGQGFLETQYF. The DNA of the CDR3 is TGTGCCAGCAGCAGCGGACAGGGTTTTTTAGAGACCCAGTACTTC. The full variable domain, in which reference TRBV7-2 and TRBJ2-5 provide the parts outside the CDR3, is GAGVSQSPSNKVTEKGKDVELRCDPISGHTALYWYRQSLGQGLEFLIYFQGNSAPDKSGLPSDRFSAERTGGSVSTLTIQRTQQEDSAVYLCASSSGQGFLETQYFGPGTRLLVL.

V and J are TRBV29-1 and TRBJ1-5, with a possible D match to TRBD1 (5 bases). The length of the CDR3 is 13 residues. Germline CDR1 and CDR2: SQVTM and ANQGSEA. V was clipped by 6 bases and J by 3 bases, with 12 bases between them. The CDR3 nucleotides read TGCAGCGTCTCGGACAAGAACAATCAGCCCCAGCATTTT. This gives the protein CSVSDKNNQPQHF.

The chain is built from TRBV21-1 and TRBJ1-2; the D call of TRBD1 is as the table states it, not checked on the DNA. TRBV21-1 has pseudogene status. The CDR3 totals 15 residues. The CDR3 sequence: CASSRGDRSPYGYTF. In DNA, the CDR3 is TGTGCCAGCAGCCGGGGGGACAGGAGCCCCTATGGCTACACCTTC.

About this clone: The same CDR3 also results from other DNA sequences found in this sample. The rearrangement uses TRBV2 and TRBJ1-2; D is possibly TRBD1 (5 bases). Between the trimmed V and J ends, which lost 6 bases and 8 bases, there was a span of 19 bases. The CDR3 runs 14 residues. Looked up from germline, CDR1 is SNHLY and CDR2 is FYNNEI. The CDR3 reads CASSEGTALWGYTF. CDR3 sequence (DNA): TGTGCCAGCAGCGAGGGGACCGCCCTCTGGGGCTACACCTTC.

The chain carries TRBV10-1 and TRBJ2-3; 13 bases fit TRBD2. CDR1 and CDR2 (germline): WNHNN, SYGVQD (reference sequence). This CDR3 comprises 16 residues. V gave up 4 bases and J gave up 5 bases; unmatched junction bases: 6. DNA of the CDR3: TGCGCCAGCAGTGCTGGACTAGCGGGAGCCTTAGATACGCAGTATTTT. Translating it yields CASSAGLAGALDTQYF.

The V call is TRBV4-1, the J call TRBJ2-7; TRBD1 matches 11 bases. Germline V gene lookup returns CDR1 MGHRA and CDR2 YSYEKL. J gave up 5 bases and V 0 bases, and 9 bases lay outside the gene matches. This CDR3 is built from 17 residues. CDR3 residues: CASSQDSPGQGGNEQYF. DNA for the CDR3: TGCGCCAGCAGCCAAGATTCGCCGGGACAGGGGGGTAACGAGCAGTACTTC.

The chain uses TRBV30 and TRBJ1-6; 8 nucleotides line up with TRBD1. This CDR3 contains 16 residues. Germline CDR1 and CDR2: GTSNPN and SVGIG (reference sequence). V shed 0 bases and J 9 bases; nucleotides not matched to a gene: 10. The CDR3 protein is CAWSVIGQGRSSPLHF. CDR3 nucleotide sequence: TGTGCCTGGAGTGTAATAGGACAGGGTAGAAGTTCACCCCTCCACTTT.

The CDR3 sequence: CASDPAGNSGANVLTF. The CDR3 nucleotides are TGTGCCAGCGACCCAGCAGGGAATTCTGGGGCCAACGTCCTGACTTTC. The chain employs TRBV19 and TRBJ2-6, with D possibly being TRBD1 (5 bases). The CDR3 spans 16 residues. V was clipped by 9 bases and J by 1 base, with 16 bases between them. Germline CDR1 reads LNHDA; CDR2 reads SQIVND (reference sequence).

The chain links TRBV2 to TRBJ2-5; no definite D call. This CDR3 comprises 13 residues. Trimming took 7 bases from V and 5 from J, leaving 14 bases between them. The V gene's germline CDR1 is SNHLY and CDR2 FYNNEI. The CDR3 nucleotides are TGTGCCAGCAACCCCCGCGCCGTGGAGACCCAGTACTTC. Its translation: CASNPRAVETQYF.

CDR3 in amino acids: CASSSGPGGYTF. Written as DNA, the CDR3 is TGTGCCAGCAGCTCGGGGCCCGGTGGCTACACCTTC. This chain connects TRBV7-2 to TRBJ1-2; TRBD1 is a possible D gene (5 bases). V lost 4 bases and J lost 7, with 10 bases in between. This CDR3 has 12 amino acids. The germline gives CDR1 SGHTA, CDR2 FQGNSA. The full variable domain, in which reference TRBV7-2 and TRBJ1-2 provide the parts outside the CDR3, is GAGVSQSPSNKVTEKGKDVELRCDPISGHTALYWYRQSLGQGLEFLIYFQGNSAPDKSGLPSDRFSAERTGGSVSTLTIQRTQQEDSAVYLCASSSGPGGYTFGSGTRLTVV.

The chain carries TRBV5-4 and TRBJ2-3, with 10 bases lining up with TRBD2. This CDR3 has 15 amino acids. V trimming: 3 bases; J trimming: 8 bases; junction bases outside the gene matches: 9. Germline V lookup: CDR1 SGHNT, CDR2 YYREEE (reference sequence). Written as DNA, the CDR3 is TGTGCCAGCAGCTCGTTAGCGGGAGGCAAGATTACGCAGTATTTT. Its translation: CASSSLAGGKITQYF.

This chain links TRBV30 with TRBJ2-2; 10 bases match TRBD1. This CDR3 has 15 residues. V shed 2 bases, J shed 4 bases, and the junction held 4 bases outside the gene matches. CDR1 is GTSNPN, CDR2 SVGIG, per germline (reference sequence). CDR3 nucleotides: TGTGCCTGGAGTAGAGGACAGGGGGTCACCGGGGAGCTGTTTTTT. Translated, it gives CAWSRGQGVTGELFF.

The V and J genes are TRBV9 and TRBJ2-1; D uncertain. The CDR3 spans 15 residues. The germline gives CDR1 SGDLS, CDR2 YYNGEE. V was cut by 0 bases and J by 2 bases, with 9 bases left in between. The CDR3 reads CASSVDSPTYNEQFF. CDR3 DNA sequence: TGTGCCAGCAGCGTAGATAGCCCCACCTACAATGAGCAGTTCTTC.

Only one count was recorded for this clone. The rearrangement uses TRBV6-1 and TRBJ2-7, with D possibly being TRBD1 or TRBD2 (6 bases each). The V gene lost 8 bases and the J gene lost 3 bases, with 20 bases spanning the gap. The CDR3 is made up of 15 amino acids. Germline loops: CDR1 MNHNS, CDR2 SASEGT. The CDR3 sequence is CASYPTGASYYEQYF. In DNA, the CDR3 is TGTGCCAGCTACCCCACGGGGGCCTCCTACTACGAGCAGTACTTC.

The rearrangement links TRBV6-1 to TRBJ2-3; the D is unclear. This CDR3 comprises 11 residues. The germline CDR1 and CDR2 sequences are MNHNS and SASEGT. Trimming left V 6 bases short and J 3 bases short, with 4 bases between. CDR3 residues: CASRATDTQYF. CDR3 in DNA: TGTGCCAGCAGAGCGACAGATACGCAGTATTTT.

The rearrangement links TRBV16 to TRBJ2-3; the D is unclear. CDR3 length: 13 amino acids. CDR1 KGHSY and CDR2 FQNENV come from the germline V gene. V dropped 8 bases and J dropped 2 bases, with 11 bases sitting between them. This CDR3 is CASGAGSTDTQYF. Written as DNA, the CDR3 is TGTGCCAGCGGAGCAGGATCCACAGATACGCAGTATTTT.

The rearrangement links TRBV5-6 to TRBJ2-5, with a possible D match to TRBD2 (6 bases). Trimming shortened V by 3 bases and J by 3 bases, and 15 bases separated the two germline ends. In germline, CDR1 is SGHDT, CDR2 YYEEEE. The CDR3 consists of 15 residues. CDR3 region: CASSSVSSGEETQYF. DNA for the CDR3: TGTGCCAGCAGCTCTGTCAGTAGCGGAGAAGAGACCCAGTACTTC.